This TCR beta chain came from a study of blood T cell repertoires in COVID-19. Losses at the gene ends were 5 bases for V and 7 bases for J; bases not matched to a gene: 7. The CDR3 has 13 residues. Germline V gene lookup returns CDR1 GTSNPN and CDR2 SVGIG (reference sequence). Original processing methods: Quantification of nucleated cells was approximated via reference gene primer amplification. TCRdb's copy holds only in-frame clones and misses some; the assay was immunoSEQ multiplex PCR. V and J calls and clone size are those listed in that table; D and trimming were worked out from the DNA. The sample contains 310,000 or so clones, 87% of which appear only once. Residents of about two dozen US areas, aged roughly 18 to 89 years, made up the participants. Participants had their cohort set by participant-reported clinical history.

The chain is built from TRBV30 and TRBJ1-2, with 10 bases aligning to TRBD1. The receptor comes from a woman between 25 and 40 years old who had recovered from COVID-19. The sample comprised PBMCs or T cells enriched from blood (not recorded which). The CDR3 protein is CAWRDRGRGGYTF. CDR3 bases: TGTGCCTGGCGGGACAGGGGACGGGGTGGCTACACCTTC.